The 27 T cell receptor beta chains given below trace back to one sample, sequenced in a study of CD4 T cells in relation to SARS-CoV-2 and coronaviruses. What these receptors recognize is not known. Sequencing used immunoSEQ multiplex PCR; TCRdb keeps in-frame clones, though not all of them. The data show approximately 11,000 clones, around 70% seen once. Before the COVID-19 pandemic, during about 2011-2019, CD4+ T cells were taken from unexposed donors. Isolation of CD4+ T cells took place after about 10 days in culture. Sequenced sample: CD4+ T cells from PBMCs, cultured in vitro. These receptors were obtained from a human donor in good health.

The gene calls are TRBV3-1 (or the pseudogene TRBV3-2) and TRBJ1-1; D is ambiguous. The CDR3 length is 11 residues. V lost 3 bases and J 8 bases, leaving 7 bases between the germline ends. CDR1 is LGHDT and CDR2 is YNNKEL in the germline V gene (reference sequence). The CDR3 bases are TGTGCCAGCAGCCAGTATAGGGAAGCTTTCTTT. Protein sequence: CASSQYREAFF.

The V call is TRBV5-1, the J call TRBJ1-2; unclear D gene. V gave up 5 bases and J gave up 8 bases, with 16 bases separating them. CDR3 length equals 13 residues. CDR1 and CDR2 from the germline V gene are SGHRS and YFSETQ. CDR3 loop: CASRETPEEGYTF. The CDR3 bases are TGCGCCAGCAGGGAGACCCCCGAGGAAGGCTACACCTTC.

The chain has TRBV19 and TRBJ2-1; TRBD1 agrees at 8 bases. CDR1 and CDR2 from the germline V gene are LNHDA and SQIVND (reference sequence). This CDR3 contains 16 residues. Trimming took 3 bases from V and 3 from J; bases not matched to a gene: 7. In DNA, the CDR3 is TGTGCCAGTAGTATGGGCAGGGGGCCTTTCTACAATGAGCAGTTCTTC. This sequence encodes CASSMGRGPFYNEQFF.

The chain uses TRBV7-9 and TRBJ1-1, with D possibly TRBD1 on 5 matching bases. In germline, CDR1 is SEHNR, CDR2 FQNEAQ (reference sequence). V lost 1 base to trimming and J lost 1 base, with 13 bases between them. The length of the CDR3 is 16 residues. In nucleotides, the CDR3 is TGTGCCAGCAGCTTAGATCGGGTGGGGGGGAACACTGAAGCTTTCTTT. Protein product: CASSLDRVGGNTEAFF.

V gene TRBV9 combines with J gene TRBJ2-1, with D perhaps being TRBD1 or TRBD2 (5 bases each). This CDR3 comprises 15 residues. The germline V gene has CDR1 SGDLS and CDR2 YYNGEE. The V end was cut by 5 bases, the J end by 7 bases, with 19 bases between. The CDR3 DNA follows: TGTGCCAGCAGTCTTCGCTGGGACCCGCGGAATGAGCAGTTCTTC. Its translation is CASSLRWDPRNEQFF.

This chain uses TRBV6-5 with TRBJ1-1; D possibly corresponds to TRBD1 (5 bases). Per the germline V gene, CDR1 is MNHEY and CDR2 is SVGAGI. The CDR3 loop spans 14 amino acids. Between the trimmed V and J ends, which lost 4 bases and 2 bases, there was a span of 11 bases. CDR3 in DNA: TGTGCCAGCAGTTTAACAGGAAAAAACACTGAAGCTTTCTTT. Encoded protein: CASSLTGKNTEAFF.

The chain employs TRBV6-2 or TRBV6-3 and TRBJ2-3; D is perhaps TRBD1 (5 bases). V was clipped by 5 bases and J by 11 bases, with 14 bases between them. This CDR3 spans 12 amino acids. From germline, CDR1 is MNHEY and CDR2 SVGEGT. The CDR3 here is CASSVQQVQQYF. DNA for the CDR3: TGTGCCAGCAGTGTGCAACAGGTTCAGCAGTATTTT.

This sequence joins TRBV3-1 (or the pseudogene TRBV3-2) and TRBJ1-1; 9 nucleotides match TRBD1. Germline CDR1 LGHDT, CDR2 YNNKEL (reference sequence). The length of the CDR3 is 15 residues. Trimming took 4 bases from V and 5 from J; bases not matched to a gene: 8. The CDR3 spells CASSLRTGVETEAFF. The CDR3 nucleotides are TGTGCCAGCAGCCTGAGGACAGGGGTCGAAACTGAAGCTTTCTTT.

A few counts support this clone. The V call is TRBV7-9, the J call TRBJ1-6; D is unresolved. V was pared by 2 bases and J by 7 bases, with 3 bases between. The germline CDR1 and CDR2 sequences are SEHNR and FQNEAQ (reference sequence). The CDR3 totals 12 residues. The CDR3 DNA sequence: TGTGCCAGCAGCTTATCCAATTCACCCCTCCACTTT. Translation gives CASSLSNSPLHF.

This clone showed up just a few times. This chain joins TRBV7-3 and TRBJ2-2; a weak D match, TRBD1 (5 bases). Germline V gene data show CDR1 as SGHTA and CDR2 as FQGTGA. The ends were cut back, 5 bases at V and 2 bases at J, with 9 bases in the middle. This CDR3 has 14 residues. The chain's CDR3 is CASSPGHNTGELFF. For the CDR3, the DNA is TGTGCCAGCAGCCCCGGACATAACACCGGGGAGCTGTTTTTT.

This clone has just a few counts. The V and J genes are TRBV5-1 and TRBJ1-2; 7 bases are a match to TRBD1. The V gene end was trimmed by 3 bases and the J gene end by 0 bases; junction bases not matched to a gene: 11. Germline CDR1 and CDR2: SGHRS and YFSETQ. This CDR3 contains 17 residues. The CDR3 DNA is TGCGCCAGCAGCTGGGGGACCCAAGGGGGCGCTAACTATGGCTACACCTTC. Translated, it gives CASSWGTQGGANYGYTF.

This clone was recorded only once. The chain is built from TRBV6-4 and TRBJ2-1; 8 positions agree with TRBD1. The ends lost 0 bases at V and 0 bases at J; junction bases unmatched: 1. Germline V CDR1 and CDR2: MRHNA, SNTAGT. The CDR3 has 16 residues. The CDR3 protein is CASSDSTGGSYNEQFF. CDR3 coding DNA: TGTGCCAGCAGTGACTCCACAGGGGGCTCCTACAATGAGCAGTTCTTC.

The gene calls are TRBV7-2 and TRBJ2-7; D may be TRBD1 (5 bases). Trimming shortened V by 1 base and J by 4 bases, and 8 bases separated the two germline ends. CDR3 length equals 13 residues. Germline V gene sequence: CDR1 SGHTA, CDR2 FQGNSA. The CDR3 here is CASSLDAGYEQYF. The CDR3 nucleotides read TGTGCCAGCAGCTTAGATGCAGGGTACGAGCAGTACTTC. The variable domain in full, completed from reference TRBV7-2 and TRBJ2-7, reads GAGVSQSPSNKVTEKGKDVELRCDPISGHTALYWYRQSLGQGLEFLIYFQGNSAPDKSGLPSDRFSAERTGGSVSTLTIQRTQQEDSAVYLCASSLDAGYEQYFGPGTRLTVT.

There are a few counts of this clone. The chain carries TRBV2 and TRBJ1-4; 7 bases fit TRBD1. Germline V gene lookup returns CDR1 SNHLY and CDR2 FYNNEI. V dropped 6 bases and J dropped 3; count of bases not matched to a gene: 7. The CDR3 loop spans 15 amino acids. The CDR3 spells CASREQGLPNEKLFF. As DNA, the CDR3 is TGTGCCAGCAGGGAACAGGGGTTACCTAATGAAAAACTGTTTTTT.

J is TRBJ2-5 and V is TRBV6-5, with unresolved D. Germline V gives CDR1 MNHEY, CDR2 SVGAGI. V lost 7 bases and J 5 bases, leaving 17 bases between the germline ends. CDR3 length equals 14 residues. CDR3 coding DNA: TGTGCCAGCACCCCCCGTTGGAGCCGGGAGACCCAGTACTTC. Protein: CASTPRWSRETQYF.

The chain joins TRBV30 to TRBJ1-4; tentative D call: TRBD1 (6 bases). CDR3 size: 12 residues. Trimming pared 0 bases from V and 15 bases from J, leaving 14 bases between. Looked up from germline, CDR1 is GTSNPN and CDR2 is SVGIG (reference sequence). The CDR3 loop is CAWSVRGTKVFF. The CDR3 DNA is TGTGCCTGGAGTGTAAGAGGGACAAAGGTGTTTTTT.

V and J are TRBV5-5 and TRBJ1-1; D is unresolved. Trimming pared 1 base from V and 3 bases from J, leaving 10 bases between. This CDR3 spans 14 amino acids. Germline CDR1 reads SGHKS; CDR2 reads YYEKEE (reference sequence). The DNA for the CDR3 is TGTGCCAGCAGCTTGTCCGGTAGAGACACTGAAGCTTTCTTT. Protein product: CASSLSGRDTEAFF.

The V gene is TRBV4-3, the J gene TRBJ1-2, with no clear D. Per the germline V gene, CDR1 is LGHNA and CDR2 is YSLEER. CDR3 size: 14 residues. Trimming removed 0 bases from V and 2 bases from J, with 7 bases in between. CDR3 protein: CASSQESVNYGYTF. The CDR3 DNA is TGCGCCAGCAGCCAAGAGAGTGTAAACTATGGCTACACCTTC.

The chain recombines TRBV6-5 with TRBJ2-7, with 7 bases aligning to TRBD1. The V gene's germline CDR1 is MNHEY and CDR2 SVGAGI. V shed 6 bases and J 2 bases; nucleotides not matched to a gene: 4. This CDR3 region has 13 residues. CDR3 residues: CASRGQIAYEQYF. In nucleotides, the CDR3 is TGTGCCAGCAGGGGACAGATAGCCTACGAGCAGTACTTC.

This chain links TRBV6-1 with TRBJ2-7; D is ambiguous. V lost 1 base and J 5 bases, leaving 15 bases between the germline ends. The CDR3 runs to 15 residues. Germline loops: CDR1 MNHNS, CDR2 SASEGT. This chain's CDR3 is CASSEDERPRDEQYF. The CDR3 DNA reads TGTGCCAGCAGTGAAGACGAGCGACCTAGGGACGAGCAGTACTTC.

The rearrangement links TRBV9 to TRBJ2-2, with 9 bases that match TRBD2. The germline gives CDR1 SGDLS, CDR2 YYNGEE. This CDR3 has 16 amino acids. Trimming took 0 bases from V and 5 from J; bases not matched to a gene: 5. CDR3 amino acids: CASSVDLAGTTGELFF. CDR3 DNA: TGTGCCAGCAGCGTAGATCTAGCGGGGACAACCGGGGAGCTGTTTTTT.

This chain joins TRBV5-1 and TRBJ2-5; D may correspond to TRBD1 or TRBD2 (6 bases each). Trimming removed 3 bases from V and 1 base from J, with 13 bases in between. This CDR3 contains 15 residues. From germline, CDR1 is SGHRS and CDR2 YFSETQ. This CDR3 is CASSSGDNIQETQYF. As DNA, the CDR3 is TGCGCCAGCAGCTCGGGGGACAACATCCAAGAGACCCAGTACTTC.

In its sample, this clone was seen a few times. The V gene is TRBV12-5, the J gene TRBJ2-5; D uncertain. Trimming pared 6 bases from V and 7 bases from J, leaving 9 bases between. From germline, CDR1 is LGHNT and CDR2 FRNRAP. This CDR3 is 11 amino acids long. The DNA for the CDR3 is TGTGCTAGTGGGACGATTCGGACCCAGTACTTC. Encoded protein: CASGTIRTQYF.

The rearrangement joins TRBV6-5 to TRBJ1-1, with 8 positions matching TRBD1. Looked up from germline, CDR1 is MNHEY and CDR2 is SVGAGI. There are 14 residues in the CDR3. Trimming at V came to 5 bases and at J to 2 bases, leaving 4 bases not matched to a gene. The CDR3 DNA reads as TGTGCCAGCAGTCGAGACAGGGGAAACACTGAAGCTTTCTTT. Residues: CASSRDRGNTEAFF.

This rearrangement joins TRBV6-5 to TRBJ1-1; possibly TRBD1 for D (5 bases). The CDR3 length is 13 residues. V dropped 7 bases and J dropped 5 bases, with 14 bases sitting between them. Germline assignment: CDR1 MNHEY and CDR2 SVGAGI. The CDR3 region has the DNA TGTGCCAGCAATACAGGCTTACGGACTGAAGCTTTCTTT. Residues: CASNTGLRTEAFF.

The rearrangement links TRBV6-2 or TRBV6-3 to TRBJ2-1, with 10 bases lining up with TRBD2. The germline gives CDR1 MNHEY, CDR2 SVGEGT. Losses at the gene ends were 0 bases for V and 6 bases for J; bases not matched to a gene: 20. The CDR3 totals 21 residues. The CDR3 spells CASSYSTLSSGGLIPTNEQFF. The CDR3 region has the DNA TGTGCCAGCAGTTACTCGACCCTATCTAGCGGGGGCCTCATCCCAACCAATGAGCAGTTCTTC.

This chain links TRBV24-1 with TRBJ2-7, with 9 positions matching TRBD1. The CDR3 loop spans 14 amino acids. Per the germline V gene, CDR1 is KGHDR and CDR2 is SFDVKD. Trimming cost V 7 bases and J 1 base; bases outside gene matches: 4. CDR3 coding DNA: TGTGCCACCAGGCACAGGGGGCTTTCCTACGAGCAGTACTTC. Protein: CATRHRGLSYEQYF.